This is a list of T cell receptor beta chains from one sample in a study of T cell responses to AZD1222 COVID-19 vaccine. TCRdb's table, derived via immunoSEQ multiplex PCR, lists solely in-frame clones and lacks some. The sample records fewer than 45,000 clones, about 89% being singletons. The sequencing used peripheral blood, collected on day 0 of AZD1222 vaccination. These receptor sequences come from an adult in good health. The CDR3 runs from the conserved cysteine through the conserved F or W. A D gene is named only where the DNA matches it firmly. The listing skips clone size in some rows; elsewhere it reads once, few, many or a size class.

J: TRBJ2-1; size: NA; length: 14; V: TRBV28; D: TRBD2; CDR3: CASSAREGRHEQFF; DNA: TGTGCCAGCAGTGCGCGGGAGGGCCGTCATGAGCAGTTCTTC
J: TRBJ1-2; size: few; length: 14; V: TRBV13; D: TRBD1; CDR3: CASSRRQGIYGYTF; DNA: TGTGCCAGCAGCCGGCGACAGGGCATCTATGGCTACACCTTC
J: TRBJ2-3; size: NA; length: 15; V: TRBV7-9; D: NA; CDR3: CASSPPIGFTDTQYF; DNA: TGTGCCAGCAGCCCCCCCATCGGCTTCACAGATACGCAGTATTTT
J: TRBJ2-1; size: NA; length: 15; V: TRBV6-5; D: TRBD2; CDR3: CASSFSGSSYNEQFF; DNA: TGTGCCAGCAGTTTTAGCGGGAGCTCCTACAATGAGCAGTTCTTC
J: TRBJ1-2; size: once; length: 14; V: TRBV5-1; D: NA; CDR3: CASSLVKGHRGYTF; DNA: TGCGCCAGCAGCTTGGTAAAGGGTCATCGGGGCTACACCTTC
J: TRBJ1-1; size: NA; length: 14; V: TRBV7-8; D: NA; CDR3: CASSLMGVNTEAFF; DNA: TGTGCCAGCAGCCTTATGGGGGTGAACACTGAAGCTTTCTTT
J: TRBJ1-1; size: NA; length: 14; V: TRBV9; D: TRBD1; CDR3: CASSATGVGTEAFF; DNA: TGTGCCAGCAGCGCGACAGGGGTCGGCACTGAAGCTTTCTTT
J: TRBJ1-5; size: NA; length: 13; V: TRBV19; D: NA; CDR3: CASSIAANQPQHF; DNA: TGTGCCAGTAGTATCGCCGCGAATCAGCCCCAGCATTTT
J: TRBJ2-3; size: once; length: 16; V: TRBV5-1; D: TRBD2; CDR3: CASSLRDGRMIDTQYF; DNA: TGCGCCAGCAGCTTGAGGGACGGGAGGATGATAGATACGCAGTATTTT
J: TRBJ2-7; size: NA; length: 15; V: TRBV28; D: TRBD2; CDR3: CASSPTSGSISEQYF; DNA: TGTGCCAGCAGCCCGACTAGCGGGTCGATTTCAGAGCAGTACTTC
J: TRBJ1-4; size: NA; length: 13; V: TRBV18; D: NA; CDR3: CASSRQNNEKLFF; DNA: TGTGCCAGCTCCCGACAGAATAATGAAAAACTGTTTTTT
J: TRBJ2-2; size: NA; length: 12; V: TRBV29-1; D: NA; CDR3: CSAYENTGELFF; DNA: TGCAGCGCCTACGAAAACACCGGGGAGCTGTTTTTT
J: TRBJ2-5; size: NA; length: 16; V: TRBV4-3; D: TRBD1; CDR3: CASSQDRTGGGETQYF; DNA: TGCGCCAGCAGCCAAGATCGGACAGGGGGGGGAGAGACCCAGTACTTC
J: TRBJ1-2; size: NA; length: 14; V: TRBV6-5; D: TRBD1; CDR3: CASRVDRANYGYTF; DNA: TGTGCCAGCAGGGTCGACAGGGCCAACTATGGCTACACCTTC
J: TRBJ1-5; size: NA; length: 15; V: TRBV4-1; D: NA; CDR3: CASSPTGGPNQPQHF; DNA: TGCGCCAGCAGCCCGACGGGAGGCCCCAATCAGCCCCAGCATTTT
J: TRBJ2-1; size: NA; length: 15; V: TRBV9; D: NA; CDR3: CASSVDLGRIYEQFF; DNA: TGTGCCAGCAGCGTAGACCTAGGTAGGATCTATGAGCAGTTCTTC
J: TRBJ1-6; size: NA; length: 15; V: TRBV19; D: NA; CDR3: CASSMVWELSSPLHF; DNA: TGTGCCAGTAGTATGGTGTGGGAGCTAAGTTCACCCCTCCACTTT
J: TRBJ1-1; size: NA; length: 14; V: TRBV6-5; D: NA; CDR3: CASISGLLDTEAFF; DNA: TGTGCCAGCATTTCCGGGTTACTTGACACTGAAGCTTTCTTT
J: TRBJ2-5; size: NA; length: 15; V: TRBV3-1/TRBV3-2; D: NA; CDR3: CASSRDRQSQETQYF; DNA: TGTGCCAGCAGCCGGGATAGACAGTCGCAAGAGACCCAGTACTTC
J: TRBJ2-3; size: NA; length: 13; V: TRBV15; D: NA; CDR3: CATSWGPADTQYF; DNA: TGTGCCACCAGCTGGGGACCGGCGGATACGCAGTATTTT
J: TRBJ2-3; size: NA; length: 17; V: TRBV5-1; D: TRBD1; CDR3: CASSANPGQLFTDTQYF; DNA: TGCGCCAGCAGCGCCAACCCGGGACAGTTATTCACAGATACGCAGTATTTT
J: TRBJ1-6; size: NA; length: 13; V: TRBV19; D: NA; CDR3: CASRRDYNSPLHF; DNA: TGTGCCAGTAGGAGGGATTATAATTCACCCCTCCACTTT
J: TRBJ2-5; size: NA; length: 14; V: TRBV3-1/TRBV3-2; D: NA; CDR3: CASSQAGSQETQYF; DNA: TGTGCCAGCAGCCAAGCGGGCTCCCAAGAGACCCAGTACTTC
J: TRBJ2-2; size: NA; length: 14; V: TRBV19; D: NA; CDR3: CASTGTPGTGELFF; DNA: TGTGCCAGTACAGGGACCCCCGGCACCGGGGAGCTGTTTTTT
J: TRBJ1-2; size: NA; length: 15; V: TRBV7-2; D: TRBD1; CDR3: CASSSPGTGLYGYTF; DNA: TGTGCCAGCAGCTCCCCCGGGACAGGGCTATATGGCTACACCTTC
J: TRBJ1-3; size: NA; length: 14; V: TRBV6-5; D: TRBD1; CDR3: CASSHGTTGTTIYF; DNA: TGTGCCAGCAGCCACGGAACGACAGGGACCACCATATATTTT
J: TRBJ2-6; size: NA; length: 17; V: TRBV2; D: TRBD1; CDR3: CASSPGTGPSGANVLTF; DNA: TGTGCCAGCAGCCCCGGGACAGGTCCCTCTGGGGCCAACGTCCTGACTTTC
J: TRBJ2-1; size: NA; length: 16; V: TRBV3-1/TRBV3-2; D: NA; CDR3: CASSHRQETRRLEQFF; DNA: TGTGCCAGCAGCCATAGACAGGAGACACGGAGACTCGAGCAGTTCTTC
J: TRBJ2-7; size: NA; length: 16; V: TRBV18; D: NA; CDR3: CASSLLAEGANYEQYF; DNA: TGTGCCAGCTCACTCCTCGCGGAGGGGGCCAACTACGAGCAGTACTTC
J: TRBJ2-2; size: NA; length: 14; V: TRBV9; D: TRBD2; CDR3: CASSIRGDTGELFF; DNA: TGTGCCAGCAGCATACGGGGGGACACCGGGGAGCTGTTTTTT
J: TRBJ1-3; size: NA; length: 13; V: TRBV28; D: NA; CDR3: CASRHPSGNTIYF; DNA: TGTGCCAGCAGACATCCCTCTGGAAACACCATATATTTT
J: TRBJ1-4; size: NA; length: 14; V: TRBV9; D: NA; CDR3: CASSGGATNEKLFF; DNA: TGTGCCAGCAGCGGGGGGGCTACTAATGAAAAACTGTTTTTT
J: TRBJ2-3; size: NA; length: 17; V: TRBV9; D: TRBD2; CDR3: CASSGLSGGGQADTQYF; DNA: TGTGCCAGCAGCGGACTAAGTGGGGGAGGGCAAGCAGATACGCAGTATTTT
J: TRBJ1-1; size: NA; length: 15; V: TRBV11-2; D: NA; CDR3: CASSLRRDPNTEAFF; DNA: TGTGCCAGCAGCTTAAGGCGGGACCCGAACACTGAAGCTTTCTTT
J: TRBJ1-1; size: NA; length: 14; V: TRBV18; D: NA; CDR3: CASSPLGRDTEAFF; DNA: TGTGCCAGCTCACCATTGGGGAGGGACACTGAAGCTTTCTTT
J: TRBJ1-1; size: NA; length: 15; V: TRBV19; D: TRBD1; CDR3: CASSIMEGGYTEAFF; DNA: TGTGCCAGTAGTATAATGGAAGGGGGCTATACTGAAGCTTTCTTT
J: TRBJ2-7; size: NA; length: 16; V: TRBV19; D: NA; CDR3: CASSIAGARSYYEQYF; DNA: TGTGCCAGTAGTATTGCAGGGGCCCGGAGCTACTACGAGCAGTACTTC
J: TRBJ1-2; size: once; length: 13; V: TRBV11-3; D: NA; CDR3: CASSFSGRLGYTF; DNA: TGTGCCAGCAGCTTCTCCGGGAGGTTGGGCTACACCTTC
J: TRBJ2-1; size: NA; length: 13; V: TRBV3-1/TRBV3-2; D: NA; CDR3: CASSQRGADEQFF; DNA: TGTGCCAGCAGCCAAAGGGGGGCCGATGAGCAGTTCTTC
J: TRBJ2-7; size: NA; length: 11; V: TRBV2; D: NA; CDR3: CASSEAHEQYF; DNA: TGTGCCAGCAGTGAAGCGCACGAGCAGTACTTC
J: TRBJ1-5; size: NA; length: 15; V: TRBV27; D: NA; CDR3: CASSLWAGGNQPQHF; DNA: TGTGCCAGCAGTTTATGGGCAGGCGGCAATCAGCCCCAGCATTTT
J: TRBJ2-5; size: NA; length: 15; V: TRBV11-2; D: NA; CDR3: CASSLEVSSPSAQYF; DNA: TGTGCCAGCAGCTTAGAAGTTAGCTCACCAAGTGCCCAGTACTTC
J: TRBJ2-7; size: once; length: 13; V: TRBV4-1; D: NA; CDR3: CASSHMGTYEQYF; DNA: TGCGCCAGCAGTCACATGGGGACCTACGAGCAGTACTTC
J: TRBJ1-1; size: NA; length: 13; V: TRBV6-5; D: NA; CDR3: CASTFGLDTEAFF; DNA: TGTGCCAGCACTTTCGGACTAGACACTGAAGCTTTCTTT
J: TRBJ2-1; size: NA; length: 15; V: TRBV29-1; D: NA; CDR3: CSGEDGGPSYNEQFF; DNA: TGCAGCGGGGAGGATGGGGGGCCTTCCTACAATGAGCAGTTCTTC
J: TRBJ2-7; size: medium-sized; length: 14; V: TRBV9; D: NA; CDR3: CASSEGDGLYEQYF; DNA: TGTGCCAGCAGCGAGGGGGACGGCCTCTACGAGCAGTACTTC
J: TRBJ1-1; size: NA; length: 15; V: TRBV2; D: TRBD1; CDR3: CASRQQGRMNTEAFF; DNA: TGTGCCAGCAGACAACAGGGGCGCATGAACACTGAAGCTTTCTTT
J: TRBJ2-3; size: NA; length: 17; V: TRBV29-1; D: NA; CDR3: CSVEDPLAELAADTQYF; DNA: TGCAGCGTTGAAGATCCTTTAGCGGAGCTGGCGGCAGATACGCAGTATTTT
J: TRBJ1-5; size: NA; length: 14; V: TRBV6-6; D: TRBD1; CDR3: CASLGQGLRSPQHF; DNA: TGTGCCAGCCTGGGACAGGGTCTTCGATCGCCCCAGCATTTT
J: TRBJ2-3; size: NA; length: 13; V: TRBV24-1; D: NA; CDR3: CATGAESTDTQYF; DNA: TGTGCCACCGGGGCGGAAAGCACAGATACGCAGTATTTT
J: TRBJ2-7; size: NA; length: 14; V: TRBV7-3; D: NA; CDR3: CASSRGQGSLEQYF; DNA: TGTGCCAGCAGCCGGGGACAAGGGTCTCTCGAGCAGTACTTC